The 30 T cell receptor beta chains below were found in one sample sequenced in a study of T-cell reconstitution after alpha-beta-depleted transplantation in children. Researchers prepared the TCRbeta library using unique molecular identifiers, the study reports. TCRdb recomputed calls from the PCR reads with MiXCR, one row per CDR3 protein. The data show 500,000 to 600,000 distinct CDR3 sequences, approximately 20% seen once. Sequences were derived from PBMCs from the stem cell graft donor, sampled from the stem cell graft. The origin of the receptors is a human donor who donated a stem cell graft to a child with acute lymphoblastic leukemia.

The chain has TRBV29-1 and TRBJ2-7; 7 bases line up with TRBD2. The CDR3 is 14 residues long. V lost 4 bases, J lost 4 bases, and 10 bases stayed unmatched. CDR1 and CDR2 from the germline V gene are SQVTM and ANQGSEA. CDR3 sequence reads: CSVAGAGETYEQYF. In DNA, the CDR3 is TGCAGCGTTGCGGGTGCGGGAGAAACGTACGAGCAGTACTTC.

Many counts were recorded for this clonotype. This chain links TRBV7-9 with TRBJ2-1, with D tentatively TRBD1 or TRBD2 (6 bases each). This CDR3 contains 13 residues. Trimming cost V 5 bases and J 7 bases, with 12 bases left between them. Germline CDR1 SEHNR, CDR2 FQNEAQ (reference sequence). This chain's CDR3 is CASSPLGGNEQFF. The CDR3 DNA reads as TGTGCCAGCAGCCCCCTAGGGGGGAATGAGCAGTTCTTC.

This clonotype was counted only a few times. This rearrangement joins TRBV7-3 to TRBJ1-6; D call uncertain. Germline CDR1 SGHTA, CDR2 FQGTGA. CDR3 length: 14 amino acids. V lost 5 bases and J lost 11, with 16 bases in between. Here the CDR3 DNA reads TGTGCCAGCAGCCTCGGGTACTCCTATACACCCCTCCACTTT. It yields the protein CASSLGYSYTPLHF.

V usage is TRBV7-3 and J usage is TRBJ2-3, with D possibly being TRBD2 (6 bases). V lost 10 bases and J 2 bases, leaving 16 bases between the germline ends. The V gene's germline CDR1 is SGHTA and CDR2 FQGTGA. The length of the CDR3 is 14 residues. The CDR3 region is CATGGDGHTDTQYF. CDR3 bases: TGTGCCACCGGGGGAGACGGACACACAGATACGCAGTATTTT. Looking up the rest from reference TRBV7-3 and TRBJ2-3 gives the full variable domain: GAGVSQTPSNKVTEKGKYVELRCDPISGHTALYWYRQSLGQGPEFLIYFQGTGAADDSGLPNDRFFAVRPEGSVSTLKIQRTERGDSAVYLCATGGDGHTDTQYFGPGTRLTVL.

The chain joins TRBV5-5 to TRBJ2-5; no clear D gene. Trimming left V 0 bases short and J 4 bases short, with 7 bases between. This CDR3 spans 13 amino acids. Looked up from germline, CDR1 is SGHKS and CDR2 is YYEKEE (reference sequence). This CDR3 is CASSLVGPETQYF. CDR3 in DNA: TGTGCCAGCAGCTTGGTTGGCCCAGAGACCCAGTACTTC.

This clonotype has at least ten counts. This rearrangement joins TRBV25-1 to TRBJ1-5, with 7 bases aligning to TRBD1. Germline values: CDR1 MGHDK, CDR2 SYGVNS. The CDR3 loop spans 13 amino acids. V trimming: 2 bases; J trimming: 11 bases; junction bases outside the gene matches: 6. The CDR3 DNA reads TGTGCCAGCAGTGAAAGGGACAGTGGGGCCCAGCATTTT. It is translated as CASSERDSGAQHF.

The CDR3 is CASGTGLFYEQYF. In nucleotides, the CDR3 is TGTGCCAGCGGGACGGGACTCTTCTACGAGCAGTACTTC. V usage is TRBV27 and J usage is TRBJ2-7; D may be TRBD2 (6 bases). Between the trimmed V and J ends, which lost 8 bases and 3 bases, there was a span of 14 bases. Germline V gene sequence: CDR1 MNHEY, CDR2 SMNVEV (reference sequence). The CDR3 runs 13 residues.

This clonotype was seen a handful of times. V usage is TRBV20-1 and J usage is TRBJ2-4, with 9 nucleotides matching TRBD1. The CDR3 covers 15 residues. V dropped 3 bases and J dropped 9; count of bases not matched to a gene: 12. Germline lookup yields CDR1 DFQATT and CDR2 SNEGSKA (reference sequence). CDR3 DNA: TGCAGTGCTAGGGGACAGGGTCAATTTCCGCCCATTCAGTACTTC. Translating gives CSARGQGQFPPIQYF.

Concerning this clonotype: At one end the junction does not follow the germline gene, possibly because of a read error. In nucleotides, the CDR3 is TGTGCCAGCGGCACTCGTTACAATGACCAGTTCTTC. Translating gives CASGTRYNDQFF. The genes are TRBV9 and TRBJ2-1; D remains unclear. This CDR3 contains 12 residues. Germline V CDR1 and CDR2: SGDLS, YYNGEE.

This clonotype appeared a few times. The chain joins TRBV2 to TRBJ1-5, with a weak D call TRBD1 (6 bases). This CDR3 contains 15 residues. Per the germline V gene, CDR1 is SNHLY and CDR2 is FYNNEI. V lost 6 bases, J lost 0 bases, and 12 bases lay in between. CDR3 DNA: TGTGCCAGCAGCCGGGACATTCATAGCAATCAGCCCCAGCATTTT. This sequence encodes CASSRDIHSNQPQHF.

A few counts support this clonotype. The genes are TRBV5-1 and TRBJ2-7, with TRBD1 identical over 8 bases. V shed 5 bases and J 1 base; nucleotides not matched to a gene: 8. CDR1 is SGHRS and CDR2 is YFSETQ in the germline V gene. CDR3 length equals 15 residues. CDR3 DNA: TGCGCCAGCAGACCCGGGACAGGCTATTCCTACGAGCAGTACTTC. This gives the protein CASRPGTGYSYEQYF.

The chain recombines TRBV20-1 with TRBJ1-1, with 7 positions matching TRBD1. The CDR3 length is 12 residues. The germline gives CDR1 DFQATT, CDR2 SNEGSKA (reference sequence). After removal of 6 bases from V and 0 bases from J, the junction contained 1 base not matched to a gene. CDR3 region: CSAGQLNTEAFF. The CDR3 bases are TGCAGTGCGGGACAGTTGAACACTGAAGCTTTCTTT.

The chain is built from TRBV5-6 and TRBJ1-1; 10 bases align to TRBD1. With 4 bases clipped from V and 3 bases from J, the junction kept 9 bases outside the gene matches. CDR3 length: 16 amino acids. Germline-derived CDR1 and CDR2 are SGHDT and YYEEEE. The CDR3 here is CASSGRDRGLDTEAFF. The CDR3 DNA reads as TGTGCCAGCAGCGGCCGGGACAGGGGATTGGACACTGAAGCTTTCTTT.

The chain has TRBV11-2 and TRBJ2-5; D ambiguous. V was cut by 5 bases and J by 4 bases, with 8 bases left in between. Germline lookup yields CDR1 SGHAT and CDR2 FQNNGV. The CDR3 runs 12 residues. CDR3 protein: CASSPPIETQYF. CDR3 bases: TGTGCCAGCAGCCCACCCATAGAGACCCAGTACTTC.

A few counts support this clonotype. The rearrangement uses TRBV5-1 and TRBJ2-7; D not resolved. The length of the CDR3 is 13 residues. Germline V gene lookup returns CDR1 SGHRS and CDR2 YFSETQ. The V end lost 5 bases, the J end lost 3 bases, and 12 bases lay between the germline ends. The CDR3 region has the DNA TGCGCCAGCAGGACTGACCCGGGCTACGAGCAGTACTTC. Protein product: CASRTDPGYEQYF. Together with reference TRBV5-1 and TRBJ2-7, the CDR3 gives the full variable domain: KAGVTQTPRYLIKTRGQQVTLSCSPISGHRSVSWYQQTPGQGLQFLFEYFSETQRNKGNFPGRFSGRQFSNSRSEMNVSTLELGDSALYLCASRTDPGYEQYFGPGTRLTVT.

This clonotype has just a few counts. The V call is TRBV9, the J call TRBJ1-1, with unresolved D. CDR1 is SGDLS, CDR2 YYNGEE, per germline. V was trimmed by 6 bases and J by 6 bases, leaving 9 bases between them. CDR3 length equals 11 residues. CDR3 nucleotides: TGTGCCAGCACCCCCATCGCTGAAGCTTTCTTT. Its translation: CASTPIAEAFF.

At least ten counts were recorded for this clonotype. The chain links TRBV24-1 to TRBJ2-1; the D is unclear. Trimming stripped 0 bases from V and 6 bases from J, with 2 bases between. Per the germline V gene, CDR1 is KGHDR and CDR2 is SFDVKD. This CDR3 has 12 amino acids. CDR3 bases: TGTGCCACCAGTGATTTGGCCAATGAGCAGTTCTTC. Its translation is CATSDLANEQFF.

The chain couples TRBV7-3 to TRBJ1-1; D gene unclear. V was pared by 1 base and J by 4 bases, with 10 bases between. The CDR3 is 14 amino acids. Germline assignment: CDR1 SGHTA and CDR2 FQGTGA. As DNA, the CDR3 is TGTGCCAGCAGCTTAAGTTCCGGTTTCACTGAAGCTTTCTTT. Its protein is CASSLSSGFTEAFF.

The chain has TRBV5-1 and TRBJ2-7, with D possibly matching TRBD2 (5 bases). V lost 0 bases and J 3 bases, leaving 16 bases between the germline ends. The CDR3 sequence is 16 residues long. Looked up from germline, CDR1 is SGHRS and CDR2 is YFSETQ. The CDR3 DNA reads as TGCGCCAGCAGCTTGGAGGCCCAGCGGAAAGACTACGAGCAGTACTTC. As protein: CASSLEAQRKDYEQYF. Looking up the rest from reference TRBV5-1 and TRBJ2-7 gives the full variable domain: KAGVTQTPRYLIKTRGQQVTLSCSPISGHRSVSWYQQTPGQGLQFLFEYFSETQRNKGNFPGRFSGRQFSNSRSEMNVSTLELGDSALYLCASSLEAQRKDYEQYFGPGTRLTVT.

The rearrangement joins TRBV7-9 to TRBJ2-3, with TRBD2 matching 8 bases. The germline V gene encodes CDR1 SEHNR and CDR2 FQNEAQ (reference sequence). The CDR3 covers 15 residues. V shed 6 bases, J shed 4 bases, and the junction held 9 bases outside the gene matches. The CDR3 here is CASRPSGRWADTQYF. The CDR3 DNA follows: TGTGCCAGCAGACCCAGCGGGAGATGGGCAGATACGCAGTATTTT.

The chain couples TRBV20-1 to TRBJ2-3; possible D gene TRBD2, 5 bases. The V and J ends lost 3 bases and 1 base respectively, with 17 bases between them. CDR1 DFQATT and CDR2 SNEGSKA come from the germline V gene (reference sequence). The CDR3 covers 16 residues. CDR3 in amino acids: CSASQAVIVRTDTQYF. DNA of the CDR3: TGCAGTGCTAGTCAAGCGGTGATCGTTCGCACAGATACGCAGTATTTT.

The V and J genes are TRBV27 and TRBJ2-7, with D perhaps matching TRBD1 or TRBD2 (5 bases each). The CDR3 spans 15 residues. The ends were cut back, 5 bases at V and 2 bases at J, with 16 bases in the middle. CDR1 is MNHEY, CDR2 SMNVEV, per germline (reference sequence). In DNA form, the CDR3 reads TGTGCCAGCAGTCCTACTAGGGGAAGAACCTACGAGCAGTACTTC. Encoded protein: CASSPTRGRTYEQYF.

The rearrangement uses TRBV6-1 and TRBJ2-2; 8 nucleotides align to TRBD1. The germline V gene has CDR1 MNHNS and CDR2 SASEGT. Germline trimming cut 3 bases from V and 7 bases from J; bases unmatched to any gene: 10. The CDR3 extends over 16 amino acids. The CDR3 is CASSDGLWGQVGELFF. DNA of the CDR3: TGTGCCAGCAGTGATGGTCTTTGGGGACAGGTCGGGGAGCTGTTTTTT.

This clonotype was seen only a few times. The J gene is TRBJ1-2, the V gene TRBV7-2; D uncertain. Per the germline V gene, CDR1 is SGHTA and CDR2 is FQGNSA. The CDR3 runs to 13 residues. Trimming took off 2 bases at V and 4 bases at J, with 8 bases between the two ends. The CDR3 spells CASSLRQVYGYTF. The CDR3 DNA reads TGTGCCAGCAGCTTAAGGCAGGTCTATGGCTACACCTTC.

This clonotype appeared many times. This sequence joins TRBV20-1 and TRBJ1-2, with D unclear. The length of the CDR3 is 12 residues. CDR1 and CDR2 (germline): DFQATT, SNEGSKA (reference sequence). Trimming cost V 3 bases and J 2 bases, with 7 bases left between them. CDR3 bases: TGCAGTGCTAGTACGGTAAACTATGGCTACACCTTC. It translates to CSASTVNYGYTF.

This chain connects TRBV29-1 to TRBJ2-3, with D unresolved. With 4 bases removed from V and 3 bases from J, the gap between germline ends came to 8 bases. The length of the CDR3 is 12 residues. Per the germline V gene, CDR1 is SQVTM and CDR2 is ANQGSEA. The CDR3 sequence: CSVGSQTDTQYF. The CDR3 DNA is TGCAGCGTTGGCTCGCAAACAGATACGCAGTATTTT.

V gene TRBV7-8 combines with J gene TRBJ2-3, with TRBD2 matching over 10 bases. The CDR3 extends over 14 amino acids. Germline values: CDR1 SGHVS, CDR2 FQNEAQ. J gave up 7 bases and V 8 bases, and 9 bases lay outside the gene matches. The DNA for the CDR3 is TGTGCCAGCCGACTAGCGGGTCCGGGGAATACGCAGTATTTT. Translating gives CASRLAGPGNTQYF.

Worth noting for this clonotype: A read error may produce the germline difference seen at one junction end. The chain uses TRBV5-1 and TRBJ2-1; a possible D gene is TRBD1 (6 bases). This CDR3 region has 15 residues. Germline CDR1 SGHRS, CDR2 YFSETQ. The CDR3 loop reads CASSPTGNAYNDQFF. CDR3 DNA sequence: TGCGCCAGCAGCCCCACAGGGAATGCCTACAATGACCAGTTCTTC.

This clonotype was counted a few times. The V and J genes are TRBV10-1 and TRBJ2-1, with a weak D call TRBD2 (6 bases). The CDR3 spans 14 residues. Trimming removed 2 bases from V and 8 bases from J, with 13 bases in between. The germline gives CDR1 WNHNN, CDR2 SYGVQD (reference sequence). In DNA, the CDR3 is TGCGCCAGCAGTGAGGGCGGGACGGTTCATGAGCAGTTCTTC. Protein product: CASSEGGTVHEQFF.

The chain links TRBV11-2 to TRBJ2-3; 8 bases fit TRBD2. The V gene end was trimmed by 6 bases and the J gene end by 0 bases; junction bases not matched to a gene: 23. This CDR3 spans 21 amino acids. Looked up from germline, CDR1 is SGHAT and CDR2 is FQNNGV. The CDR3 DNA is TGTGCCAGCAGACGTGGACCAGGCCCGGGCCCGGCTAGCGGGAGCACAGATACGCAGTATTTT. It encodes CASRRGPGPGPASGSTDTQYF.